Shown below are 27 T cell receptor beta chains from a single sample sequenced in a study of cytomegalovirus exposure and HLA in healthy donors. This PCR relied on a set of 60 Vbeta primers and 13 Jbeta primers. Some clones are missing from TCRdb's copy, which holds only in-frame ones; the method was immunoSEQ multiplex PCR. Recorded for this sample: some 21,000 clones. Sample: PBMCs. These receptors originate from a man in his sixties in good health and CMV-seropositive.

The J gene is TRBJ2-7, the V gene TRBV19; 7 bases are shared with TRBD1. With V trimmed by 3 bases and J by 0 bases, 2 bases remained unmatched. The CDR3 loop spans 14 amino acids. Germline V gives CDR1 LNHDA, CDR2 SQIVND (reference sequence). The CDR3 DNA follows: TGTGCCAGTAGTATCAGGGACAGCTCCTACGAGCAGTACTTC. The encoded protein is CASSIRDSSYEQYF.

This rearrangement joins TRBV29-1 to TRBJ2-7; 9 nucleotides match TRBD2. J was trimmed by 0 bases and V by 4 bases; bases with no gene match: 13. The V gene's germline CDR1 is SQVTM and CDR2 ANQGSEA. The CDR3 sequence is 17 residues long. Written as DNA, the CDR3 is TGCAGCGTTGTCCTGGGCACTAGCGGGCCGAGCTCCTACGAGCAGTACTTC. Protein sequence: CSVVLGTSGPSSYEQYF.

The chain employs TRBV29-1 and TRBJ2-1; 7 bases map to TRBD2. The CDR3 extends over 14 amino acids. Germline V gene lookup returns CDR1 SQVTM and CDR2 ANQGSEA. The ends lost 7 bases at V and 5 bases at J; junction bases unmatched: 11. CDR3 residues: CSAPVLAVNNEQFF. CDR3 nucleotides: TGCAGCGCCCCGGTGCTAGCGGTGAACAATGAGCAGTTCTTC.

The chain employs TRBV18 and TRBJ2-1, with 10 nucleotides matching TRBD2. This CDR3 contains 16 residues. The V gene end was trimmed by 3 bases and the J gene end by 7 bases; junction bases not matched to a gene: 9. Germline CDR1 is KGHSH and CDR2 is LQKENI. For the CDR3, the DNA is TGTGCCAGCTCACCTCTAGCGGGAGTTGTAGCAAATGAGCAGTTCTTC. Translating it yields CASSPLAGVVANEQFF.

This rearrangement joins TRBV19 to TRBJ1-3; the match to TRBD1 covers 7 bases. Germline-derived CDR1 and CDR2 are LNHDA and SQIVND (reference sequence). The CDR3 runs 15 residues. V lost 6 bases to trimming and J lost 0 bases; unmatched junction nucleotides: 5. The CDR3 DNA is TGTGCCAGTAGACCGGGACAGCTCTCTGGAAACACCATATATTTT. Translation: CASRPGQLSGNTIYF.

The chain employs TRBV29-1 and TRBJ2-7; the match to TRBD1 covers 10 bases. With V trimmed by 7 bases and J by 1 base, 7 bases remained unmatched. The CDR3 contains 14 residues. Germline loops: CDR1 SQVTM, CDR2 ANQGSEA. The CDR3 nucleotides read TGCAGCGCCGCCCGGACAGGGGGATCCTACGAGCAGTACTTC. It translates to CSAARTGGSYEQYF.

The chain has TRBV19 and TRBJ1-2, with TRBD1 matching over 9 bases. Germline V CDR1 and CDR2: LNHDA, SQIVND (reference sequence). V lost 5 bases and J lost 3; bases outside the gene matches: 1. CDR3 length: 13 residues. Written as DNA, the CDR3 is TGTGCCAGTAGTGACAGGGGGGACTATGGCTACACCTTC. It encodes CASSDRGDYGYTF. Drawing the rest from reference TRBV19 and TRBJ1-2, the complete variable domain is DGGITQSPKYLFRKEGQNVTLSCEQNLNHDAMYWYRQDPGQGLRLIYYSQIVNDFQKGDIAEGYSVSREKKESFPLTVTSAQKNPTAFYLCASSDRGDYGYTFGSGTRLTVV.

The chain uses TRBV5-1 and TRBJ2-7; possibly TRBD1 for D (6 bases). Germline-derived CDR1 and CDR2 are SGHRS and YFSETQ. V was clipped by 4 bases and J by 3 bases, with 14 bases between them. The CDR3 has 14 amino acids. The CDR3 coding sequence is TGCGCCAGCAGCGTACTAGGGGGTAACTACGAGCAGTACTTC. Translation: CASSVLGGNYEQYF.

The chain recombines TRBV7-9 with TRBJ1-1; 8 nucleotides agree with TRBD1. Germline CDR1 reads SEHNR; CDR2 reads FQNEAQ (reference sequence). Trimming removed 6 bases from V and 1 base from J; junction bases left unmatched: 4. The CDR3 runs to 14 residues. The CDR3 reads CASRETGENTEAFF. The CDR3 DNA reads as TGTGCCAGCAGGGAGACAGGGGAGAACACTGAAGCTTTCTTT.

The genes are TRBV30 and TRBJ2-1; 12 nucleotides align to TRBD2. J lost 9 bases, V lost 3 bases, and 9 bases had no gene match. Germline CDR1 is GTSNPN and CDR2 is SVGIG (reference sequence). This CDR3 comprises 15 residues. This CDR3 reads CAWSRLAGGPGEQFF. The CDR3 nucleotides are TGTGCCTGGAGCCGCCTAGCGGGAGGGCCTGGTGAGCAGTTCTTC.

V is TRBV30 and J is TRBJ1-1; TRBD1 matches at 7 bases. V gave up 5 bases and J gave up 5 bases; unmatched junction bases: 5. The CDR3 length is 12 residues. Germline CDR1 reads GTSNPN; CDR2 reads SVGIG (reference sequence). CDR3 coding DNA: TGTGCCTGGGACAGGGCAGGGACTGAAGCTTTCTTT. It specifies CAWDRAGTEAFF. The variable domain in full, completed from reference TRBV30 and TRBJ1-1, reads SQTIHQWPATLVQPVGSPLSLECTVEGTSNPNLYWYRQAAGRGLQLLFYSVGIGQISSEVPQNLSASRPQDRQFILSSKKLLLSDSGFYLCAWDRAGTEAFFGQGTRLTVV.

This rearrangement joins TRBV9 to TRBJ1-1; unclear D gene. This CDR3 is built from 14 residues. Deletions cut 4 bases from V and 11 bases from J, with 21 bases between. CDR1 SGDLS and CDR2 YYNGEE come from the germline V gene. For the CDR3, the DNA is TGTGCCAGCAGCCCCCACCGCGAGGGAGTCGGGGCTTTCTTT. Translating gives CASSPHREGVGAFF.

The rearrangement joins TRBV29-1 to TRBJ1-1, with 8 nucleotides matching TRBD1. The junction had 5 bases not matched to a gene; V was cut back by 7 bases and J by 1 base. The CDR3 has 13 amino acids. From germline, CDR1 is SQVTM and CDR2 ANQGSEA. The CDR3 bases are TGCAGCGCCCGGGACAGGACGAACACTGAAGCTTTCTTT. This translates into CSARDRTNTEAFF.

This rearrangement joins TRBV9 to TRBJ1-1; no definite D call. The CDR3 is 14 residues long. Germline V gene data show CDR1 as SGDLS and CDR2 as YYNGEE. V was trimmed by 0 bases and J by 7 bases, leaving 13 bases between them. The chain's CDR3 is CASSVAGRSLEAFF. The CDR3 DNA reads TGTGCCAGCAGCGTAGCAGGCAGAAGTCTTGAAGCTTTCTTT.

V usage is TRBV4-1 and J usage is TRBJ2-5, with TRBD2 as a possible D gene (6 bases). CDR3 length: 16 amino acids. Germline CDR1 MGHRA, CDR2 YSYEKL. Trimming took 4 bases from V and 5 from J, leaving 20 bases between them. The DNA for the CDR3 is TGCGCCAGCAGCCTTGGGGCGGGGCGTGGAAGGGAGACCCAGTACTTC. This encodes CASSLGAGRGRETQYF.

The CDR3 DNA reads TGTGCCAGCTCATCTGACAGGGGGCAGTATGGCTACACCTTC. Residues: CASSSDRGQYGYTF. The chain employs TRBV18 and TRBJ1-2, with TRBD1 matching 10 bases. This CDR3 comprises 14 residues. From germline, CDR1 is KGHSH and CDR2 LQKENI. Trimming at V came to 5 bases and at J to 5 bases, leaving 5 bases not matched to a gene.

The chain links TRBV5-6 to TRBJ1-1, with D uncertain. The CDR3 consists of 15 residues. Trimming took off 1 base at V and 0 bases at J, with 10 bases between the two ends. The germline gives CDR1 SGHDT, CDR2 YYEEEE. The CDR3 bases are TGTGCCAGCAGCTTGCTGGATGGGCTGAACACTGAAGCTTTCTTT. This sequence encodes CASSLLDGLNTEAFF.

The chain carries TRBV6-1 and TRBJ1-5, with TRBD1 as a possible D gene (5 bases). The V gene lost 4 bases and the J gene lost 7 bases, with 14 bases spanning the gap. Germline CDR1 reads MNHNS; CDR2 reads SASEGT. The CDR3 totals 14 residues. CDR3 protein: CASSVQGAGQPQHF. Here the CDR3 DNA reads TGTGCCAGCAGTGTGCAAGGGGCAGGACAGCCCCAGCATTTT.

CDR3 residues: CASSLDGSGSQETQYF. CDR3 sequence (DNA): TGCGCCAGCAGCTTGGATGGTAGCGGGAGCCAAGAGACCCAGTACTTC. V is TRBV5-1 and J is TRBJ2-5, with 9 nucleotides matching TRBD2. CDR1 is SGHRS, CDR2 YFSETQ, per germline. The CDR3 is 16 amino acids. The V gene end was trimmed by 0 bases and the J gene end by 1 base; junction bases not matched to a gene: 4.

The V gene is TRBV14, the J gene TRBJ1-2; D might be TRBD1 (6 bases). Trimming cost V 4 bases and J 4 bases, with 13 bases left between them. This CDR3 is 14 amino acids long. Germline lookup yields CDR1 SGHDN and CDR2 FVKESK. CDR3 DNA sequence: TGTGCCAGCAGCCGAGGGGGGGGCCCCTATGGCTACACCTTC. This codes for CASSRGGGPYGYTF. Full variable domain (rest looked up from reference TRBV14 and TRBJ1-2): EAGVTQFPSHSVIEKGQTVTLRCDPISGHDNLYWYRRVMGKEIKFLLHFVKESKQDESGMPNNRFLAERTGGTYSTLKVQPAELEDSGVYFCASSRGGGPYGYTFGSGTRLTVV.

The CDR3 sequence is CASSGFWASGRNTEAFF. CDR3 DNA: TGCGCCAGCAGCGGTTTTTGGGCCTCCGGGAGGAACACTGAAGCTTTCTTT. V usage is TRBV5-1 and J usage is TRBJ1-1; no definite D call. V lost 4 bases and J 1 base, leaving 20 bases between the germline ends. Germline-derived CDR1 and CDR2 are SGHRS and YFSETQ. CDR3 length equals 17 residues.

J is TRBJ2-3 and V is TRBV18; TRBD2 aligns across 11 bases. CDR1 KGHSH and CDR2 LQKENI come from the germline V gene. The junction had 6 bases not matched to a gene; V was cut back by 0 bases and J by 4 bases. This CDR3 region has 17 residues. The CDR3 reads CASSPPVLAGVSDTQYF. The CDR3 DNA follows: TGTGCCAGCTCACCACCCGTACTAGCGGGAGTCTCAGATACGCAGTATTTT.

The rearrangement joins TRBV5-1 to TRBJ1-5, with D maybe TRBD1 (5 bases). Between the trimmed V and J ends, which lost 0 bases and 8 bases, there was a span of 6 bases. The germline gives CDR1 SGHRS, CDR2 YFSETQ. This CDR3 comprises 12 residues. CDR3 amino acids: CASSLEGEPQHF. CDR3 bases: TGCGCCAGCAGCTTGGAAGGGGAGCCCCAGCATTTT.

J is TRBJ2-1 and V is TRBV6-5; 9 bases agree with TRBD2. The trim removed 0 bases at V and 5 bases at J, leaving 5 bases unmatched. This CDR3 is built from 16 residues. Germline-derived CDR1 and CDR2 are MNHEY and SVGAGI. CDR3 in DNA: TGTGCCAGCAGTTACTCCACCCTAGCGGGGAACAATGAGCAGTTCTTC. Its translation is CASSYSTLAGNNEQFF.

The CDR3 loop is CSTRDSNTGELFF. The CDR3 DNA sequence: TGCAGCACCCGGGACAGCAACACCGGGGAGCTGTTTTTT. The chain links TRBV29-1 to TRBJ2-2; TRBD1 agrees at 7 bases. The V segment lost 8 bases and the J segment 2 bases; nucleotides outside the gene matches: 5. Germline V CDR1 and CDR2: SQVTM, ANQGSEA. CDR3 size: 13 residues.

The rearrangement joins TRBV2 to TRBJ2-7; 7 bases fit TRBD1. There are 13 residues in the CDR3. CDR1 is SNHLY and CDR2 is FYNNEI in the germline V gene. After removal of 6 bases from V and 1 base from J, the junction contained 3 bases not matched to a gene. The CDR3 sequence: CASRGTVSYEQYF. The CDR3 DNA reads as TGTGCCAGCAGAGGGACAGTGTCCTACGAGCAGTACTTC.

The chain is built from TRBV30 and TRBJ2-3; D is perhaps TRBD1 (5 bases). The V gene's germline CDR1 is GTSNPN and CDR2 SVGIG (reference sequence). This CDR3 region has 12 residues. Trimming cost V 2 bases and J 10 bases, with 13 bases left between them. The CDR3 region has the DNA TGTGCCTGGAGTAGTATGGACACCCCGCAGTATTTT. Residues: CAWSSMDTPQYF.